These 19 T cell receptor beta chains share one sample of origin, sequenced in a study of shared clonotypes between healthy human individuals. Method: immunoSEQ multiplex PCR; TCRdb's copy keeps in-frame clones and lacks some. The data show 550,000 to 800,000 clones, with 90% seen just once and 30% to 40% held by the top ten. Material: memory CD8+ T cells from PBMCs. Sample subset: CD45RO+ cells pooled with CCR7-negative TemRA cells. The source of these receptors is a man younger than 35 in good health. Some clones in this sample may be carry-over from other donors' samples.

This clone was seen a single time. The chain combines TRBV9 with TRBJ2-3; TRBD2 matches 7 bases. In germline, CDR1 is SGDLS, CDR2 YYNGEE. The CDR3 runs to 14 residues. With 3 bases clipped from V and 1 base from J, the junction kept 2 bases outside the gene matches. The CDR3 nucleotides read TGTGCCAGCAGCGCAGCGGGGCGCACAGATACGCAGTATTTT. Protein sequence: CASSAAGRTDTQYF.

V is TRBV5-8 and J is TRBJ2-5; D is uncertain. This CDR3 contains 13 residues. CDR1 SGHTS and CDR2 YDEGEE come from the germline V gene. Trimming removed 1 base at V and 5 bases at J, with 9 bases between. CDR3: CASSLPPWETQYF. The CDR3 DNA sequence: TGTGCCAGCAGCTTGCCCCCCTGGGAGACCCAGTACTTC.

The chain recombines TRBV6-5 with TRBJ1-1; TRBD1 might be the D (6 bases). The CDR3 is 16 amino acids. V was clipped by 0 bases and J by 5 bases, with 16 bases between them. Germline CDR1 and CDR2: MNHEY and SVGAGI. DNA of the CDR3: TGTGCCAGCAGTTACTCAGGGGGGGGCGCGTTTACTGAAGCTTTCTTT. Protein sequence: CASSYSGGGAFTEAFF.

The chain has TRBV27 and TRBJ2-1, with TRBD2 identical over 12 bases. Looked up from germline, CDR1 is MNHEY and CDR2 is SMNVEV (reference sequence). The CDR3 has 16 amino acids. Trimming cost V 5 bases and J 9 bases; bases outside gene matches: 11. The CDR3 sequence is CASSGATSGSSPEQFF. The DNA of the CDR3 is TGTGCCAGCAGTGGCGCGACTAGCGGGAGTTCCCCTGAGCAGTTCTTC.

The chain combines TRBV27 with TRBJ2-7; 12 bases map to TRBD2. With 9 bases clipped from V and 6 bases from J, the junction kept 9 bases outside the gene matches. The V gene's germline CDR1 is MNHEY and CDR2 SMNVEV (reference sequence). There are 14 residues in the CDR3. DNA of the CDR3: TGTGCCAGTTCCCCGACTAGCGGGAGTGGCGAGCAGTACTTC. This gives the protein CASSPTSGSGEQYF.

Points on this clone: This sequence may be a read error, since a much larger clone differs from it by one base. The same CDR3 arises from other DNA sequences in this sample as well. This rearrangement joins TRBV27 to TRBJ1-1; no clear D gene. The CDR3 sequence is 13 residues long. The germline CDR1 and CDR2 sequences are MNHEY and SMNVEV (reference sequence). V was clipped by 1 base and J by 2 bases, with 5 bases between them. The CDR3 reads CASSLWRNTEAFF. CDR3 DNA sequence: TGTGCCAGCAGTTTATGGAGAAACACTGAAGCTTTCTTT.

The table lists this clone with a count of one. The V gene is TRBV4-3, the J gene TRBJ2-5; D is perhaps TRBD1 or TRBD2 (5 bases each). Looked up from germline, CDR1 is LGHNA and CDR2 is YSLEER. Trimming cost V 0 bases and J 1 base, with 18 bases left between them. There are 18 residues in the CDR3. CDR3 in amino acids: CASSQEWGRGRTQETQYF. The DNA for the CDR3 is TGCGCCAGCAGCCAAGAGTGGGGCCGGGGCAGAACCCAAGAGACCCAGTACTTC.

The chain recombines TRBV4-1 with TRBJ2-1; no reliable D call. Germline V gene sequence: CDR1 MGHRA, CDR2 YSYEKL. CDR3 size: 16 residues. Trimming took 0 bases from V and 3 from J, leaving 12 bases between them. The CDR3 sequence: CASSQDLQAGYNEQFF. CDR3 DNA sequence: TGCGCCAGCAGCCAAGATCTGCAGGCTGGCTACAATGAGCAGTTCTTC.

CDR3 in DNA: TGTGCCAGCAGTCCTTCGCAGGGGGACAGGATCTACGAGCAGTACTTC. This gives the protein CASSPSQGDRIYEQYF. The chain joins TRBV27 to TRBJ2-7; 8 bases line up with TRBD1. Germline CDR1 is MNHEY and CDR2 is SMNVEV (reference sequence). This CDR3 comprises 16 residues. V dropped 5 bases and J dropped 3; count of bases not matched to a gene: 12.

V and J are TRBV19 and TRBJ2-4; 7 bases are a match to TRBD1. This CDR3 has 17 amino acids. From germline, CDR1 is LNHDA and CDR2 SQIVND (reference sequence). The trim removed 3 bases at V and 3 bases at J, leaving 11 bases unmatched. CDR3 nucleotides: TGTGCCAGTAGTATCGTCCCCGTAGGGGGCAACAAAAACATTCAGTACTTC. It translates to CASSIVPVGGNKNIQYF.

The rearrangement links TRBV7-9 to TRBJ2-1; D is undetermined. Trimming removed 7 bases from V and 10 bases from J, with 11 bases in between. Germline-derived CDR1 and CDR2 are SEHNR and FQNEAQ (reference sequence). The CDR3 is 11 amino acids. The CDR3 coding sequence is TGTGCCAGCAACATCCCGCCAGAGCAGTTCTTC. This encodes CASNIPPEQFF. The full variable domain, its missing parts supplied by reference TRBV7-9 and TRBJ2-1, is DTGVSQNPRHKITKRGQNVTFRCDPISEHNRLYWYRQTLGQGPEFLTYFQNEAQLEKSRLLSDRFSAERPKGSFSTLEIQRTEQGDSAMYLCASNIPPEQFFGPGTRLTVL.

To note about this clone: Other DNA sequences within the sample encode an identical CDR3. This rearrangement joins TRBV7-9 to TRBJ2-2; TRBD2 aligns across 16 bases. CDR1 and CDR2 from the germline V gene are SEHNR and FQNEAQ (reference sequence). The trim removed 5 bases at V and 5 bases at J, leaving 2 bases unmatched. The CDR3 has 16 amino acids. CDR3 protein: CASSPGLAGGTGELFF. For the CDR3, the DNA is TGTGCCAGCAGCCCGGGACTAGCGGGAGGGACCGGGGAGCTGTTTTTT.

This clone was seen just once. The chain has TRBV28 and TRBJ2-1; weak D call: TRBD1 (5 bases). Trimming took 4 bases from V and 0 from J, leaving 10 bases between them. This CDR3 spans 15 amino acids. Looked up from germline, CDR1 is MDHEN and CDR2 is SYDVKM. The CDR3 DNA is TGTGCCAGCAGTTCAGGGCCATCCTCCTACAATGAGCAGTTCTTC. Translated: CASSSGPSSYNEQFF.

V and J are TRBV5-6 and TRBJ2-7; TRBD1 aligns across 8 bases. The CDR3 sequence is 15 residues long. With 5 bases clipped from V and 3 bases from J, the junction kept 10 bases outside the gene matches. Germline V CDR1 and CDR2: SGHDT, YYEEEE. CDR3 nucleotide sequence: TGTGCCAGCAGGCTCGTAGGACAGGGCAACTACGAGCAGTACTTC. Its translation is CASRLVGQGNYEQYF. Supplemented by reference TRBV5-6 and TRBJ2-7, the full variable domain reads DAGVTQSPTHLIKTRGQQVTLRCSPKSGHDTVSWYQQALGQGPQFIFQYYEEEERQRGNFPDRFSGHQFPNYSSELNVNALLLGDSALYLCASRLVGQGNYEQYFGPGTRLTVT.

V is TRBV6-1 and J is TRBJ2-1; 14 positions agree with TRBD2. CDR1 MNHNS and CDR2 SASEGT come from the germline V gene. The CDR3 has 18 amino acids. V was clipped by 3 bases and J by 8 bases; unmatched bases: 12. CDR3 in DNA: TGTGCCAGCAGTGATGTGATGGGACTAGCGGGAGTTGACGATGAGCAGTTCTTC. It is translated as CASSDVMGLAGVDDEQFF.

The chain uses TRBV5-5 and TRBJ2-6; no firm D call. V was pared by 5 bases and J by 0 bases, with 12 bases between. The CDR3 length is 16 residues. The germline gives CDR1 SGHKS, CDR2 YYEKEE (reference sequence). CDR3 nucleotide sequence: TGTGCCAGCAGGGCCTGGGCCTCCTCTGGGGCCAACGTCCTGACTTTC. This encodes CASRAWASSGANVLTF.

This chain uses TRBV29-1 with TRBJ2-4, with D maybe TRBD1 (6 bases). CDR3 length equals 15 residues. V lost 8 bases to trimming and J lost 8 bases, with 25 bases between them. Looked up from germline, CDR1 is SQVTM and CDR2 is ANQGSEA. For the CDR3, the DNA is TGCAGCACCTCAAGCCGGGACACCGGCGCAGACATTCAGTACTTC. Protein: CSTSSRDTGADIQYF. Full variable domain (outside the CDR3, taken from reference TRBV29-1 and TRBJ2-4): SAVISQKPSRDICQRGTSLTIQCQVDSQVTMMFWYRQQPGQSLTLIATANQGSEATYESGFVIDKFPISRPNLTFSTLTVSNMSPEDSSIYLCSTSSRDTGADIQYFGAGTRLSVL.

The V call is TRBV11-2, the J call TRBJ2-3; D not certain. Germline CDR1 SGHAT, CDR2 FQNNGV. The CDR3 is made up of 14 amino acids. Trimming left V 2 bases short and J 1 base short, with 7 bases between. The CDR3 DNA is TGTGCCAGCAGCTTACGGTGGGGCACAGATACGCAGTATTTT. Encoded protein: CASSLRWGTDTQYF.

V and J are TRBV4-1 and TRBJ1-2, with 8 nucleotides matching TRBD1. The CDR3 length is 14 residues. V shed 0 bases and J 6 bases; nucleotides not matched to a gene: 3. CDR1 and CDR2 (germline): MGHRA, YSYEKL. CDR3 in amino acids: CASSQDPGGDGYTF. For the CDR3, the DNA is TGCGCCAGCAGCCAAGACCCAGGGGGCGATGGCTACACCTTC.